The clone carrying this T cell receptor beta chain was detected once. The data derive from a study of cytomegalovirus exposure and HLA in healthy donors. The CDR3 covers 14 residues. The ends were cut back, 5 bases at V and 1 base at J, with 9 bases in the middle. In germline, CDR1 is SGHDT, CDR2 YYEEEE. TCRdb's copy holds only in-frame clones and misses some; the assay was immunoSEQ multiplex PCR. The sample records a few hundred thousand clones, roughly 90% being singletons. The sequenced material came from PBMCs. The clonotype originates from a woman between 18 and 29 years old in good health and CMV-seronegative. The chain employs TRBV5-6 and TRBJ2-2, with a possible D match to TRBD1 (6 bases). CDR3 nucleotides: TGTGCCAGCAGGAAGACAGGGAACACCGGGGAGCTGTTTTTT. It translates to CASRKTGNTGELFF.